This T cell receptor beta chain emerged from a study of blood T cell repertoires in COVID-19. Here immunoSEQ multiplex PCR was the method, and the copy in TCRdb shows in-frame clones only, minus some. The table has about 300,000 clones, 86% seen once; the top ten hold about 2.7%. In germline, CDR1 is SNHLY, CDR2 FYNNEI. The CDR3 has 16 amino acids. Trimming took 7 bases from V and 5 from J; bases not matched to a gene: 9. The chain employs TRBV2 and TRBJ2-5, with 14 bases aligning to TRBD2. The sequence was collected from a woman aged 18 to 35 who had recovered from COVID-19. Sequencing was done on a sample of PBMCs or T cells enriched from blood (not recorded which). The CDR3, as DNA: TGTGCCAGCATAGGGTTCAGGACTAGCGGGGGGGAGACCCAGTACTTC. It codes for CASIGFRTSGGETQYF. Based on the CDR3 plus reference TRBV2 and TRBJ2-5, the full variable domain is EPEVTQTPSHQVTQMGQEVILRCVPISNHLYFYWYRQILGQKVEFLVSFYNNEISEKSEIFDDQFSVERPDGSNFTLKIRSTKLEDSAMYFCASIGFRTSGGETQYFGPGTRLLVL.